This T cell receptor (beta chain) was recorded in a study of cytomegalovirus exposure and HLA in healthy donors (dated by TCRdb to between 2016 and 2019). Background for the entire study: An earlier analysis of 587 of the donors reported over 250 Gb of sequence data and 117 million unique TCR beta sequences obtained from around 190 million T cells. To predict cytomegalovirus infection status, the study combined high-throughput TCR immunosequencing, statistical association of individual TCRs with disease status, and machine learning. All discovery cohort repertoires had been generated using a single sequencing platform. Of the 398 genotyped donors, 70% to 90% were placed in the genetic ancestry cluster associated with self-reported Caucasian donors. Roughly five DR-DQ haplotypes were handled as single units for association and clustering, since linkage in the cohort was strong. An earlier analysis of a few hundred of the donors applied high-throughput TCR beta sequencing to assess whether each TCR beta V gene segment acted as functional or pseudogenic. In addition to the first cohort of 666 subjects, a separate validation cohort of approximately 130 different subjects was used. On average, about 200,000 unique TCR beta nucleotide sequences were sequenced per donor among a few hundred genotyped donors of the cohort, with roughly 20% of those sequences being non-productive. The later analysis used no new phenotypic data to find candidate immune exposures, relying instead on TCR beta sequences and their occurrence across donors. The aim of the study was to test whether cataloging public T cell receptors could identify signatures of past pathogen exposure. Typing coverage differed by locus: A, B, C, DRB1 and DQB1 were typed in roughly 620-640 donors, DQA1 in approximately 520, DPA1 in around 580, and DPB1 in 472. Donor age, sex, ethnicity and CMV serostatus were collected together with the repertoire data. An early release that covered some 630 HLA-typed donors contained approximately 300 gigabases of sequencing data and 70 million to 100 million unique TCR sequences. In a later analysis, previously published TCR beta repertoires from several hundred donors were re-analyzed and high-resolution HLA genotyping was added so that TCR occurrence patterns could be studied. The study used immunosequencing to profile the T cell repertoires of more than 650 subjects and linked those repertoires to cytomegalovirus serostatus. Class I and class II HLA loci were covered by the typing at four-digit resolution. A later genetic analysis used genome-wide SNP genotypes for about three fifths of the 666 donors, treating that subset as a discovery cohort.

Library preparation was by the immunoSEQ multiplex PCR assay. A mixture of 60 forward primers for TCR Vbeta segments and 13 reverse primers for TCR Jbeta segments was used in the multiplex PCR. The CDR3 region of rearranged TCR beta genes was amplified from genomic DNA with a multiplex PCR assay. Amplified TCR beta libraries were sequenced as 87-base-pair reads on the Illumina HiSeq System. The original methods were these. A later analysis counted approximately 74 million unique TCR beta chains across the 700 or so repertoires, and 9.5 million to 11 million of these chains were shared by at least two donors. A nearest-neighbor algorithm error-corrected the raw reads and collapsed the reads into unique sequences, merging closely related sequences to remove PCR and sequencing errors. Alignment of CDR3 sequences to IMGT reference sequences was used to assign V, D and J gene segments. Each retained sequence needed at least a six-nucleotide match to both a V gene segment and a J gene segment. Rearrangements were classified as productive when the CDR3 lacked stop codons and remained in frame with V and J, and all other rearrangements were classified as non-productive. Following IMGT convention, CDR3 was defined as the stretch from the second conserved V-encoded cysteine up to the conserved J-encoded phenylalanine. Sequences without an unambiguous match to a single V gene segment were excluded from the earlier analysis of over 500 of the donors. An earlier analysis of 587 of the donors called V segments functional above 56.7% productive rearrangements and segregating when the between-donor standard deviation exceeded 5%. A statistical classification framework was built for diagnosing cytomegalovirus status from the catalog of TCR beta chain sequences. V and J gene assignment, in a later analysis, came from comparing TCR nucleotide sequences with IMGT/GENE-DB human TR gene sequences. A later analysis assigned CDR3 sequences and most-parsimonious VDJ recombination scenarios with the TCRdist pipeline. A later analysis defined each TCR beta chain by its CDR3 amino acid sequence plus V-gene family, and excluded reads lacking a unique V-gene family. To address suspected cross-contamination and a sequencing artifact, a later analysis removed some 620 highly shared, low-generation-probability nucleotide sequences. In a later analysis, a clonal expansion index for each public chain was calculated from normalized within-repertoire ranks of inferred template counts. Generation probabilities in a later analysis came from a VDJ recombination model fitted to out-of-frame rearrangements, and those results were checked against IGoR. In a later analysis, hypergeometric tests were used to score TCR-TCR, TCR-HLA and TCR-CMV co-occurrence, with a repertoire-size bias correction applied to TCR pairs. To estimate false discovery rates, a later analysis permuted the HLA or CMV assignments 20 times. In a later analysis, co-occurring TCRs were grouped using DBSCAN, with TCRdist sequence similarity added in when clustering inside HLA-allele-positive subsets. Co-occurrence clustering excluded repertoires with fewer than 30,000 or more than 120,000 public chains, plus five with anomalous nucleotide sharing. TCRdb stores this immuneACCESS table with in-frame sequences only. Part of the clones is absent; in the studies checked, under half of the shortfall reflects unresolved V genes, and no reason is known for the rest. V and J calls plus clone size are reproduced from that table; the DNA served to infer D and trimming. The sample table holds around 200,000 clones, of which more than 60% were seen once. Of the sample, 15% to 18% falls within the top ten clones.

The cohort was made up of under 800 healthy bone marrow donors. Cohort members were all nominally healthy when sampled, although unrecorded immune exposures were likely present. The donor tested CMV seronegative and was one of the 352 seronegative cohort members. Every donor gave a peripheral blood sample, and the peripheral blood mononuclear cells from that sample were used for TCR beta sequencing. Genomic DNA extraction from the blood cell samples was performed with the Qiagen DNeasy Blood Extraction Kit. Broader findings and caveats from the paper: In a later analysis, several top co-occurrence clusters were reported to appear linked to parvovirus B19, influenza, CMV and Epstein-Barr virus. Specific HLA alleles were associated with around 18,000 TCR beta sequences at a false discovery rate of 0.05 in a later analysis. In this cohort, only TCR beta chains were sequenced, and detectable features were limited by the absence of alpha or paired-chain data. In vitro tests confirmed that a few of the cytomegalovirus-associated TCR beta chains recognize cytomegalovirus antigens. Correlated functional status among segregating V segments might be attributable to linkage disequilibrium, but an unknown experimental factor could not be ruled out. A further reported finding was that TCR beta sequences accurately predicted the HLA-A and HLA-B alleles for most subjects in the first cohort. Compared with the approximately 670-donor mean, donors in an Asian-associated ancestry cluster had fewer N-insertions in productive TCRs, according to a later genetic analysis. According to the authors, the approach could potentially be generalized to other disease states and immunological phenotypes. While some public TCRs were present in many individuals, most TCR sequences turned up only very rarely across donors. In a later analysis, most CMV-associated TCR beta chains were found to appear HLA-restricted, with HLA associations seemingly driven largely by CMV exposure. A group of highly shared sequence variants was considered likely to be a technical artifact of the sequencing pipeline. Because the 87-base-pair reads could not distinguish some IMGT-functional V segments, including TRBV6-2 and TRBV6-3, those segments were excluded. The only immune exposure information available for the cohort was CMV serostatus. According to a later analysis, TCR association rates differed among HLA loci, with DRB1 alleles showing the most associated TCRs and HLA-C alleles showing the fewest. An earlier analysis of roughly 570 of the donors showed that most TCR beta V segments appeared in productive rearrangements either about 87% or about 30% of the time, which broadly matched IMGT annotations. Presence/absence analyses assumed roughly uniform sequencing depth across donors, an assumption that may not hold. A later genetic analysis associated a missense DCLRE1C variant with V-gene and J-gene trimming of TCR beta chains, and an independent cohort replicated the association. HLA typing was unavailable for some donors at each locus, so association tests used only the typed subset. In a later analysis, HLA-associated TCR beta chains showed more clonal expansion and lower generation probabilities than non-associated chains that were equally common. Because counts were too low, seventeen rarely observed V segments, including chromosome 9 orphons, were excluded from the earlier analysis of 500 to 700 of the donors. The study gave a list of some 150 TCR beta chains associated with cytomegalovirus. When HLA alleles, especially DR and DQ, strongly co-occurred, attributing TCR associations to individual alleles was difficult. In both the original and validation cohorts, the classifier was reported to diagnose cytomegalovirus status with high specificity and sensitivity.

Points on this clone: Its antigen is not yet known. No base qualities exist here, and no much larger clone lies one base off it.

The CDR3 spans 15 residues, from the cysteine through the phenylalanine. The kept DNA is CDR3 alone, 45 bases in frame from the first base. The CDR1 and CDR2 encoded by the germline V gene are SGHRS and YFSETQ. Trimming accounts for 0 bases at V and 7 bases at J, while the number of junction bases matched to no gene is 2. The TCR was taken from a man in his forties or fifties in good health and CMV-seronegative. Sequenced sample: PBMCs. The chain is encoded by TRBV5-1 joined to TRBJ1-4, with TRBD1 identical over 11 junction bases. The nucleotide sequence is TGCGCCAGCAGCTTGGTAGGGACAGGGGGTGAAAAACTGTTTTTT. Its protein reads: CASSLVGTGGEKLFF.